The sequence of this TCR beta chain was determined in a study of T cells in Graves' hyperthyroidism and ophthalmopathy. V gave up 0 bases and J gave up 4 bases, with 20 bases separating them. CDR1 SEHNR and CDR2 FQNEAQ come from the germline V gene (reference sequence). The CDR3 is made up of 18 amino acids. This clonotype was recorded at least ten times. RNA transcripts yielded amplified TCR beta CDR3 regions. HTBI primers drove first-round RT-PCR of the TCR CDR3. TCRdb recomputed calls from the multiplex PCR reads with MiXCR, one row per CDR3 protein. The table has approximately 300,000 distinct CDR3 sequences, approximately 17% seen once; the top ten hold around a third.

The sequenced sample consisted of blood. The chain joins TRBV7-9 to TRBJ2-3; D perhaps matches TRBD2 (5 bases). The receptor was isolated from a man aged 25-45 years with Graves' hyperthyroidism. CDR3 DNA: TGTGCCAGCAGCTTAGCCCGCCAGTCGAGCGAGAGGGCAGATACGCAGTATTTT. Protein product: CASSLARQSSERADTQYF.